Shown below are 15 T cell receptor beta chains from a single sample sequenced in a study of CD8+CD57+ T cells in acquired aplastic anemia. By flow cytometry, patients selected for sequencing had shown an expansion of CD8+CD57+ cells. TCR beta VDJ and CDR3 profiling used genomic DNA as template. TCRdb re-analysed the reads in MiXCR, keeping a single row per CDR3 protein. The sample holds 250,000 to 300,000 distinct CDR3 sequences, roughly 59% seen once. Sequenced: sorted CD4+, CD8+, or CD8+CD57+ T cells (not recorded which) from PBMCs. Receptors originate from a human donor with aplastic anemia.

The chain carries TRBV2 and TRBJ2-7; 7 positions match TRBD1. The germline gives CDR1 SNHLY, CDR2 FYNNEI. Trimming at V came to 4 bases and at J to 3 bases, leaving 9 bases not matched to a gene. The CDR3 sequence is 15 residues long. CDR3 coding DNA: TGTGCCAGCAGTGTGATAGGGGGCTGGGACTACGAGCAGTACTTC. This translates into CASSVIGGWDYEQYF.

The rearrangement uses TRBV15 and TRBJ1-4, with 7 bases matching TRBD1. Germline V lookup: CDR1 LNHNV, CDR2 YYDKDF (reference sequence). The CDR3 length is 15 residues. The junction had 10 bases not matched to a gene; V was cut back by 7 bases and J by 5 bases. The CDR3 is CATTTRGNRNEKLFF. CDR3 DNA: TGTGCCACCACAACCAGGGGGAACCGAAATGAAAAACTGTTTTTT.

Remarks on this clonotype: This may stem from a read error, because a much larger clone lies one nucleotide away. The chain uses TRBV4-2 and TRBJ2-7; 12 bases are shared with TRBD2. Looked up from germline, CDR1 is LGHNA and CDR2 is YNFKEQ. The V segment lost 0 bases and the J segment 7 bases; nucleotides outside the gene matches: 7. CDR3 length: 16 amino acids. The CDR3 sequence is CASSQELAGGYNEQYF. Here the CDR3 DNA reads TGTGCCAGCAGCCAAGAACTAGCGGGGGGTTACAATGAGCAGTACTTC.

The J gene is TRBJ1-5, the V gene TRBV15; perhaps TRBD1 as D (5 bases). CDR3 size: 16 residues. V was trimmed by 0 bases and J by 4 bases, leaving 13 bases between them. Looked up from germline, CDR1 is LNHNV and CDR2 is YYDKDF (reference sequence). The CDR3 DNA sequence: TGTGCCACCAGCAGAGATTGGGGCAGGAAAAATCAGCCCCAGCATTTT. This gives the protein CATSRDWGRKNQPQHF.

This chain connects TRBV7-8 to TRBJ2-5; D may be TRBD1 (6 bases). This CDR3 region has 14 residues. Germline V gene data show CDR1 as SGHVS and CDR2 as FQNEAQ. The V end was cut by 5 bases, the J end by 3 bases, with 13 bases between. CDR3 residues: CASSRRRTEETQYF. For the CDR3, the DNA is TGTGCCAGCAGCCGAAGAAGGACAGAAGAGACCCAGTACTTC.

The chain uses TRBV5-5 and TRBJ2-1, with 11 bases fitting TRBD1. The CDR3 contains 15 residues. V was clipped by 3 bases and J by 7 bases; unmatched bases: 6. Germline assignment: CDR1 SGHKS and CDR2 YYEKEE (reference sequence). The CDR3, as DNA: TGTGCCAGCAGCTCTAGGACAGGGGGCCTAAATGAGCAGTTCTTC. Its protein product is CASSSRTGGLNEQFF.

This clonotype came up once. V gene TRBV29-1 combines with J gene TRBJ2-1; the D gene is possibly TRBD1 (6 bases). This CDR3 comprises 19 residues. V was cut by 0 bases and J by 0 bases, with 21 bases left in between. Germline lookup yields CDR1 SQVTM and CDR2 ANQGSEA. The CDR3 coding sequence is TGCAGCGTTGAAGAATGGGACATGGGGAAACAAAGCTCCTACAATGAGCAGTTCTTC. Residues: CSVEEWDMGKQSSYNEQFF.

This clonotype was observed at least ten times. The chain joins TRBV20-1 to TRBJ1-5; tentatively, D is TRBD1 (6 bases). Germline V lookup: CDR1 DFQATT, CDR2 SNEGSKA (reference sequence). The CDR3 extends over 14 amino acids. Trimming removed 3 bases at V and 3 bases at J, with 12 bases between. The CDR3 nucleotides read TGCAGTGCTAGCAGACAGGCCCTCAATCAGCCCCAGCATTTT. Encoded protein: CSASRQALNQPQHF.

The CDR3 region is CASGEGGTYGYTF. The CDR3, as DNA: TGTGCCAGCGGCGAGGGGGGAACCTATGGCTACACCTTC. The rearrangement joins TRBV7-3 to TRBJ1-2; D perhaps matches TRBD1 (6 bases). This CDR3 comprises 13 residues. Per germline, CDR1 SGHTA and CDR2 FQGTGA. Trimming took 8 bases from V and 4 from J, leaving 14 bases between them.

The CDR3 DNA reads TGTGCCAGCAGTGACGCAGGATCGCTCAGCGGGGAGCTGTTTTTT. Translation gives CASSDAGSLSGELFF. The rearrangement links TRBV6-6 to TRBJ2-2; D is unresolved. The V gene lost 5 bases and the J gene lost 7 bases, with 17 bases spanning the gap. Germline-derived CDR1 and CDR2 are MNHNY and SVGAGI (reference sequence). The CDR3 runs to 15 residues.

This clonotype was seen once. The chain combines TRBV20-1 with TRBJ1-1; D is possibly TRBD1 (5 bases). Trimming left V 6 bases short and J 4 bases short, with 21 bases between. The CDR3 is made up of 15 amino acids. Germline assignment: CDR1 DFQATT and CDR2 SNEGSKA (reference sequence). CDR3 amino acids: CSARGLAGRSTEAFF. The CDR3, as DNA: TGCAGTGCGCGGGGACTAGCGGGGCGAAGCACTGAAGCTTTCTTT.

J is TRBJ2-2 and V is TRBV6-5; no firm D call. CDR1 is MNHEY and CDR2 is SVGAGI in the germline V gene. V shed 5 bases and J shed 15 bases, with 4 bases lying between them. The CDR3 is made up of 8 amino acids. The CDR3 sequence is CASSEVFF. The CDR3 bases are TGTGCCAGCAGTGAAGTGTTTTTT.

The V call is TRBV7-3, the J call TRBJ2-7; TRBD2 agrees at 8 bases. This CDR3 spans 16 amino acids. V trimming: 0 bases; J trimming: 3 bases; junction bases outside the gene matches: 7. Per the germline V gene, CDR1 is SGHTA and CDR2 is FQGTGA. The CDR3 protein is CASSLTGQREIYEQYF. Here the CDR3 DNA reads TGTGCCAGCAGCTTAACGGGGCAGCGGGAGATCTACGAGCAGTACTTC.

This clonotype was seen only once. The rearrangement joins TRBV7-8 to TRBJ2-1, with D hard to call. The V end lost 8 bases, the J end lost 8 bases, and 13 bases lay between the germline ends. Germline V gene data show CDR1 as SGHVS and CDR2 as FQNEAQ. The CDR3 is 12 amino acids. CDR3 loop: CASFESAHEQFF. CDR3 nucleotide sequence: TGTGCCAGCTTCGAATCTGCACATGAGCAGTTCTTC.

The DNA of the CDR3 is TGTGCCAGTACCGGGACTAGCGGTGTCTACGAGCAGTACTTC. The encoded protein is CASTGTSGVYEQYF. The chain links TRBV19 to TRBJ2-7; 11 bases fit TRBD2. V shed 7 bases, J shed 3 bases, and the junction held 5 bases outside the gene matches. CDR3 length: 14 amino acids. Germline V gives CDR1 LNHDA, CDR2 SQIVND (reference sequence).